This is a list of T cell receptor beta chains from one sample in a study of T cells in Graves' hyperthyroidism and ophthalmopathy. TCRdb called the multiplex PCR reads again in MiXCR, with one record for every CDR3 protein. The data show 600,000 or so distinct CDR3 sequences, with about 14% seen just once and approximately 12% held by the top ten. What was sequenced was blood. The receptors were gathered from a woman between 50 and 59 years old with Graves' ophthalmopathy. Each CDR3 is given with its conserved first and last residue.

CDR3aa: CAWKSGRNSGNTIYF; v_gene: TRBV30; j_gene: TRBJ1-3
CDR3aa: CAWSPMGGYTF; v_gene: TRBV30; j_gene: TRBJ1-2
CDR3aa: CASRSDRGRGNTIYF; v_gene: TRBV28; j_gene: TRBJ1-3
CDR3aa: CASLKGYQPQHF; v_gene: TRBV28; j_gene: TRBJ1-5
CDR3aa: CAGSRIKTPTNNEQFF; v_gene: TRBV6-1; j_gene: TRBJ2-1
CDR3aa: CASRPPGTKFGNEQFF; v_gene: TRBV6-2/TRBV6-3; j_gene: TRBJ2-1
CDR3aa: CASSATSGYEQFF; v_gene: TRBV18; j_gene: TRBJ2-1
CDR3aa: CASSSQGQAFF; v_gene: TRBV12-3/TRBV12-4; j_gene: TRBJ1-1
CDR3aa: CASIPGRQFYNEQFF; v_gene: TRBV7-8; j_gene: TRBJ2-1
CDR3aa: CSARDRRTNTEAFF; v_gene: TRBV20-1; j_gene: TRBJ1-1
CDR3aa: CASSSPDRVEETQYF; v_gene: TRBV6-5; j_gene: TRBJ2-5
CDR3aa: CASRLKVAGEDEQYF; v_gene: TRBV6-2/TRBV6-3; j_gene: TRBJ2-7
CDR3aa: CATSAYPTGGTEAFF; v_gene: TRBV10-3; j_gene: TRBJ1-1
CDR3aa: CASSWDINLANTEAFF; v_gene: TRBV11-2; j_gene: TRBJ1-1
CDR3aa: CASSLGTSAYYEQYF; v_gene: TRBV4-2; j_gene: TRBJ2-7
CDR3aa: CASNNWQTNEQFF; v_gene: TRBV4-2; j_gene: TRBJ2-1
CDR3aa: CAISNGPSNEKLFF; v_gene: TRBV10-3; j_gene: TRBJ1-4
CDR3aa: CASSLGYDTGELFF; v_gene: TRBV5-1; j_gene: TRBJ2-2
CDR3aa: CASTHGGQETQYF; v_gene: TRBV12-3/TRBV12-4; j_gene: TRBJ2-5
CDR3aa: CASSQDSLNTGELFF; v_gene: TRBV3-1; j_gene: TRBJ2-2
CDR3aa: CATSRPHFGAGANALTF; v_gene: TRBV15; j_gene: TRBJ2-6
CDR3aa: CASNYSAAPTGELFF; v_gene: TRBV6-2/TRBV6-3; j_gene: TRBJ2-2
CDR3aa: CASFPWVLAGAGGELFF; v_gene: TRBV12-3/TRBV12-4; j_gene: TRBJ2-2
CDR3aa: CASSLRGQGRDEQFF; v_gene: TRBV7-9; j_gene: TRBJ2-1
CDR3aa: CASSYSAADEQFF; v_gene: TRBV6-5; j_gene: TRBJ2-1
CDR3aa: CATSDPPGLARTGELFF; v_gene: TRBV24-1; j_gene: TRBJ2-2
CDR3aa: CASSRGQGDSPLHF; v_gene: TRBV3-1; j_gene: TRBJ1-6
CDR3aa: CASSQPRVNTEAFF; v_gene: TRBV4-1; j_gene: TRBJ1-1
CDR3aa: CASSGDSVYEQYF; v_gene: TRBV2; j_gene: TRBJ2-7
CDR3aa: CASSLISGITDTQYF; v_gene: TRBV27; j_gene: TRBJ2-3
CDR3aa: CASSVGNSGHRFSYSYNEQFF; v_gene: TRBV9; j_gene: TRBJ2-1
CDR3aa: CASSQTGQAILYEQYF; v_gene: TRBV28; j_gene: TRBJ2-7
CDR3aa: CSGYSGTDTQYF; v_gene: TRBV29-1; j_gene: TRBJ2-3
CDR3aa: CASSQDRGATEAFF; v_gene: TRBV4-2; j_gene: TRBJ1-1
CDR3aa: CASSHAVGTSGDNEQFF; v_gene: TRBV27; j_gene: TRBJ2-1
CDR3aa: CASVDGRSSYNEQFF; v_gene: TRBV5-1; j_gene: TRBJ2-1
CDR3aa: CASSLEAGRGTDTQYF; v_gene: TRBV11-2; j_gene: TRBJ2-3
CDR3aa: CASSLVGLAGASDTQYF; v_gene: TRBV5-5; j_gene: TRBJ2-3
CDR3aa: CASSFVTSGSSYEQYF; v_gene: TRBV7-8; j_gene: TRBJ2-7
CDR3aa: CASSRRRGDTDTQYF; v_gene: TRBV12-3/TRBV12-4; j_gene: TRBJ2-3
CDR3aa: CASTPDPPGEQYF; v_gene: TRBV7-2; j_gene: TRBJ2-7
CDR3aa: CASSLGTRVETQYF; v_gene: TRBV7-9; j_gene: TRBJ2-5
CDR3aa: CSGRGADTQYF; v_gene: TRBV29-1; j_gene: TRBJ2-3
CDR3aa: CSVEDQGFTDTQYF; v_gene: TRBV29-1; j_gene: TRBJ2-3
CDR3aa: CATSRDRGFNQPQHF; v_gene: TRBV15; j_gene: TRBJ1-5
CDR3aa: CASSFSVRTSGDNEQFF; v_gene: TRBV12-3/TRBV12-4; j_gene: TRBJ2-1
CDR3aa: CAWSTGTGAYEQYF; v_gene: TRBV30; j_gene: TRBJ2-7
CDR3aa: CASAPTRFREQYF; v_gene: TRBV12-5; j_gene: TRBJ2-7
CDR3aa: CASSPSGTLLHRELFF; v_gene: TRBV27; j_gene: TRBJ2-2
CDR3aa: CASSPSRGLNEKLFF; v_gene: TRBV18; j_gene: TRBJ1-4
CDR3aa: CASNRTITGRHEQYF; v_gene: TRBV28; j_gene: TRBJ2-7
CDR3aa: CASRREGASYNEQFF; v_gene: TRBV6-1; j_gene: TRBJ2-1
CDR3aa: CASSLRGQTTDEKLFF; v_gene: TRBV27; j_gene: TRBJ1-4
CDR3aa: CASSQDRTPNYGYTF; v_gene: TRBV4-1; j_gene: TRBJ1-2
CDR3aa: CASSLKGQDSIEAFF; v_gene: TRBV5-1; j_gene: TRBJ1-1
CDR3aa: CSVARVMNTEAFF; v_gene: TRBV29-1; j_gene: TRBJ1-1
CDR3aa: CASSHRGPGQETQYF; v_gene: TRBV11-3; j_gene: TRBJ2-5
CDR3aa: CSARDPLAGGNTGELFF; v_gene: TRBV20-1; j_gene: TRBJ2-2
CDR3aa: CASSTRTQQPQHF; v_gene: TRBV7-2; j_gene: TRBJ1-5
CDR3aa: CASSLGGGDTDTQYF; v_gene: TRBV7-2; j_gene: TRBJ2-3